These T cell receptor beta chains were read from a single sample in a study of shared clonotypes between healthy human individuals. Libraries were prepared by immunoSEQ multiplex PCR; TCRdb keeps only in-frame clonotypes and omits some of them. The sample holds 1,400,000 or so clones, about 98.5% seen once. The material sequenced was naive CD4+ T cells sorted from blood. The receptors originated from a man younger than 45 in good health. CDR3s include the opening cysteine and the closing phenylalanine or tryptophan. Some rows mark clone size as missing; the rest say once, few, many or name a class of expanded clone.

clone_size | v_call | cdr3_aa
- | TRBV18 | CASSPRGGQETQYF
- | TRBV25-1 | CASSDPRLSTNEKLFF
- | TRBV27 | CASSRYNRVGELFF
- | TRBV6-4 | CASRRTSSGELFF
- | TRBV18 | CASSPMGAQYNEQFF
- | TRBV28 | CASSLPGAGETQYF
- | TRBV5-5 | CASSRGGNTEAFF
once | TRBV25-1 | CASSARTGGNTEAFF
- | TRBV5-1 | CASSRSDGYEQYF
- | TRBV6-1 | CASRRESSNQPQHF
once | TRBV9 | CASSVDPSTDTQYF